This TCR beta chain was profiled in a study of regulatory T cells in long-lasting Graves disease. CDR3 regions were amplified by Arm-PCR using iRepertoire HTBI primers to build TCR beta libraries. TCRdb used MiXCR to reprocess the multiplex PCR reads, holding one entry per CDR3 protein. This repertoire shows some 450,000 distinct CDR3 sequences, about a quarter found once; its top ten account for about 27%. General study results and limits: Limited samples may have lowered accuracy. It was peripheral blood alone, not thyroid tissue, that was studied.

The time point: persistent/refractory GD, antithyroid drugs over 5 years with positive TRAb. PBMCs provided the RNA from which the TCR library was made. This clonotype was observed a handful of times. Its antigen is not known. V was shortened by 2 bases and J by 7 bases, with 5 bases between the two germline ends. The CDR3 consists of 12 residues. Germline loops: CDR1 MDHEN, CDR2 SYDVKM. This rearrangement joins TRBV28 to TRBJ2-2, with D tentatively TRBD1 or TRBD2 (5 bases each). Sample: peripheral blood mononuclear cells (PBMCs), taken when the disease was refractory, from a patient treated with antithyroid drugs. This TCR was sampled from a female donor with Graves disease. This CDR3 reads CASSLGGGELFF. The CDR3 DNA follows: TGTGCCAGCAGTTTAGGGGGCGGGGAGCTGTTTTTT.